Listed below are T cell receptor beta chains from one sample, sequenced in a study of glioma-infiltrating T cells. Each CDR3 protein is one row after TCRdb ran MiXCR on the multiplex PCR reads. The sample has more than 20,000 distinct CDR3 sequences, around 23% seen once. Material for sequencing was glioma tissue, nonneoplastic brain tissue, or PBMCs (not recorded which). These receptors were collected from a human donor with low-grade glioma or glioblastoma, undergoing nonglioma brain surgery, or in good health (not recorded which). Both conserved end residues are part of each CDR3. The D gene is left open where the match is weak. Size values are once, few and many counts, or a class for expanded clones, and some rows have none.

d_call: NA; clone_size: NA; v_call: TRBV12-3/TRBV12-4; j_call: TRBJ1-4; cdr3_aa: CASSLQPMGGNEKLFF; cdr3_nt: TGTGCCAGCAGTTTACAGCCGATGGGCGGTAATGAAAAACTGTTTTTT
d_call: NA; clone_size: many; v_call: TRBV4-3; j_call: TRBJ2-3; cdr3_aa: CASSPREADTQYF; cdr3_nt: TGCGCCAGCAGCCCGAGGGAGGCAGATACGCAGTATTTT
d_call: TRBD2; clone_size: NA; v_call: TRBV29-1; j_call: TRBJ2-3; cdr3_aa: CSVEKRGSGGDTQYF; cdr3_nt: TGCAGCGTTGAGAAGCGGGGGAGTGGGGGGGATACGCAGTATTTT
d_call: TRBD1; clone_size: medium-sized; v_call: TRBV6-2/TRBV6-3; j_call: TRBJ2-7; cdr3_aa: CASSYTEGQGAEEQYF; cdr3_nt: TGTGCCAGCAGTTACACTGAGGGACAGGGGGCTGAAGAGCAGTACTTC
d_call: TRBD2; clone_size: few; v_call: TRBV4-1; j_call: TRBJ2-1; cdr3_aa: CASSLGTSGGFREQFF; cdr3_nt: TGCGCCAGCAGCCTGGGAACTAGCGGGGGGTTCAGGGAGCAGTTCTTC
d_call: NA; clone_size: many; v_call: TRBV20-1; j_call: TRBJ1-4; cdr3_aa: CSAIFATNEKLFF; cdr3_nt: TGCAGTGCAATATTTGCAACTAATGAAAAACTGTTTTTT
d_call: NA; clone_size: many; v_call: TRBV6-1; j_call: TRBJ1-6; cdr3_aa: CASSEIGGSSPLHF; cdr3_nt: TGTGCCAGCAGTGAAATTGGGGGAAGTTCACCCCTCCACTTT
d_call: NA; clone_size: medium-sized; v_call: TRBV20-1; j_call: TRBJ2-1; cdr3_aa: CSARDWPGTLFYNEQFF; cdr3_nt: TGCAGTGCTAGAGATTGGCCGGGAACCCTTTTCTACAATGAGCAGTTCTTC
d_call: NA; clone_size: few; v_call: TRBV7-9; j_call: TRBJ2-1; cdr3_aa: CASSLWGAGYNEQFF; cdr3_nt: TGTGCCAGCAGCTTATGGGGCGCTGGATACAATGAGCAGTTCTTC
d_call: TRBD1; clone_size: NA; v_call: TRBV27; j_call: TRBJ2-7; cdr3_aa: CASRWTGSYEQYF; cdr3_nt: TGTGCCAGCAGGTGGACAGGATCTTACGAGCAGTACTTC
d_call: TRBD1; clone_size: many; v_call: TRBV27; j_call: TRBJ1-2; cdr3_aa: CASSLGPQGYGYTF; cdr3_nt: TGTGCCAGCAGTTTAGGGCCACAGGGGTATGGCTACACCTTC
d_call: TRBD1; clone_size: many; v_call: TRBV28; j_call: TRBJ1-1; cdr3_aa: CASSRIAGGAGTEAFF; cdr3_nt: TGTGCCAGCAGCCGGATTGCAGGGGGCGCCGGCACTGAAGCTTTCTTT
d_call: NA; clone_size: NA; v_call: TRBV29-1; j_call: TRBJ1-1; cdr3_aa: CSALRANTEAFF; cdr3_nt: TGCAGCGCGTTACGAGCTAACACTGAAGCTTTCTTT
d_call: NA; clone_size: NA; v_call: TRBV4-3; j_call: TRBJ2-7; cdr3_aa: CASSQALDAFYEQYF; cdr3_nt: TGCGCCAGCAGCCAAGCACTTGATGCTTTCTACGAGCAGTACTTC
d_call: NA; clone_size: NA; v_call: TRBV27; j_call: TRBJ2-2; cdr3_aa: CASRDKNTGELFF; cdr3_nt: TGTGCCAGCAGGGATAAGAACACCGGGGAGCTGTTTTTT
d_call: TRBD1; clone_size: medium-sized; v_call: TRBV6-1; j_call: TRBJ2-7; cdr3_aa: CASSAGTVYHEQYF; cdr3_nt: TGTGCCAGCAGTGCCGGGACAGTCTACCACGAGCAGTACTTC
d_call: NA; clone_size: many; v_call: TRBV3-1; j_call: TRBJ1-1; cdr3_aa: CASSPRGVQNTEAFF; cdr3_nt: TGTGCCAGCAGCCCCAGAGGGGTCCAGAACACTGAAGCTTTCTTT
d_call: NA; clone_size: many; v_call: TRBV6-1; j_call: TRBJ1-2; cdr3_aa: CASSSRGGEKSFGYTF; cdr3_nt: TGTGCCAGCAGCTCCCGTGGGGGGGAGAAAAGTTTTGGCTACACCTTC
d_call: TRBD1; clone_size: many; v_call: TRBV6-1; j_call: TRBJ1-2; cdr3_aa: CASNDRGQRTADGYTF; cdr3_nt: TGTGCCAGCAACGACAGGGGGCAAAGGACGGCCGATGGCTACACCTTC
d_call: NA; clone_size: NA; v_call: TRBV19; j_call: TRBJ2-6; cdr3_aa: CASTISGANVLTF; cdr3_nt: TGTGCCAGTACGATCTCTGGGGCCAACGTCCTGACTTTC
d_call: TRBD1; clone_size: many; v_call: TRBV6-1; j_call: TRBJ1-3; cdr3_aa: CASSFTWTGGVGNTIYF; cdr3_nt: TGTGCCAGCAGTTTCACTTGGACAGGGGGCGTTGGAAACACCATATATTTT
d_call: NA; clone_size: NA; v_call: TRBV19; j_call: TRBJ2-5; cdr3_aa: CASSGSVRETQYF; cdr3_nt: TGTGCCAGTAGTGGTAGCGTCAGGGAGACCCAGTACTTC
d_call: NA; clone_size: few; v_call: TRBV6-1; j_call: TRBJ2-5; cdr3_aa: CASSVGGGQETQYF; cdr3_nt: TGTGCCAGCAGTGTCGGCGGCGGGCAAGAGACCCAGTACTTC
d_call: TRBD2; clone_size: NA; v_call: TRBV20-1; j_call: TRBJ2-3; cdr3_aa: CSAIAGGVDTQYF; cdr3_nt: TGCAGTGCTATAGCGGGGGGGGTAGATACGCAGTATTTT
d_call: TRBD1; clone_size: NA; v_call: TRBV6-1; j_call: TRBJ1-2; cdr3_aa: CASRNGQGAHYGYTF; cdr3_nt: TGTGCCAGCAGAAATGGACAGGGGGCCCACTATGGCTACACCTTC
d_call: TRBD1; clone_size: few; v_call: TRBV4-1; j_call: TRBJ1-1; cdr3_aa: CASSSPGGMLDTEAFF; cdr3_nt: TGCGCCAGCAGCTCGCCAGGGGGCATGTTGGACACTGAAGCTTTCTTT
d_call: TRBD2; clone_size: many; v_call: TRBV20-1; j_call: TRBJ2-1; cdr3_aa: CSARVAGGYNEQFF; cdr3_nt: TGCAGTGCTAGAGTAGCGGGGGGCTACAATGAGCAGTTCTTC
d_call: TRBD1; clone_size: medium-sized; v_call: TRBV6-6; j_call: TRBJ1-1; cdr3_aa: CASSYEGQRNTEAFF; cdr3_nt: TGTGCCAGCAGTTACGAGGGACAGCGGAACACTGAAGCTTTCTTT
d_call: NA; clone_size: many; v_call: TRBV5-1; j_call: TRBJ1-2; cdr3_aa: CASSPTGIYGYTF; cdr3_nt: TGCGCCAGCAGTCCGACAGGAATCTATGGCTACACCTTC
d_call: NA; clone_size: many; v_call: TRBV7-2; j_call: TRBJ1-5; cdr3_aa: CASSLVFSSNQPQHF; cdr3_nt: TGTGCCAGCAGCTTAGTTTTCTCTAGCAATCAGCCCCAGCATTTT
d_call: TRBD1; clone_size: many; v_call: TRBV6-1; j_call: TRBJ2-7; cdr3_aa: CASSQRGQGAKEQYF; cdr3_nt: TGTGCCAGCAGTCAACGAGGACAGGGGGCTAAAGAGCAGTACTTC
d_call: NA; clone_size: medium-sized; v_call: TRBV15; j_call: TRBJ1-5; cdr3_aa: CATSRQGYSNQPQHF; cdr3_nt: TGTGCCACCAGCAGACAGGGTTATAGCAATCAGCCCCAGCATTTT
d_call: NA; clone_size: NA; v_call: TRBV7-3; j_call: TRBJ2-7; cdr3_aa: CASSLNPSGYEQYF; cdr3_nt: TGTGCCAGCAGCTTAAATCCCTCTGGCTACGAGCAGTACTTC
d_call: NA; clone_size: NA; v_call: TRBV10-3; j_call: TRBJ1-2; cdr3_aa: CAISDRDRPNYGYTF; cdr3_nt: TGTGCCATCAGTGACAGGGACCGACCTAACTATGGCTACACCTTC
d_call: NA; clone_size: many; v_call: TRBV2; j_call: TRBJ1-5; cdr3_aa: CASMVEGQPQHF; cdr3_nt: TGTGCCAGCATGGTTGAGGGGCAGCCCCAGCATTTT
d_call: TRBD2; clone_size: few; v_call: TRBV2; j_call: TRBJ2-3; cdr3_aa: CASRELAPRGDTQYF; cdr3_nt: TGTGCCAGCAGGGAACTAGCGCCCCGGGGAGATACGCAGTATTTT
d_call: NA; clone_size: many; v_call: TRBV28; j_call: TRBJ1-2; cdr3_aa: CASNLANPRGYGYTF; cdr3_nt: TGTGCCAGCAACTTAGCTAACCCTAGGGGGTATGGCTACACCTTC